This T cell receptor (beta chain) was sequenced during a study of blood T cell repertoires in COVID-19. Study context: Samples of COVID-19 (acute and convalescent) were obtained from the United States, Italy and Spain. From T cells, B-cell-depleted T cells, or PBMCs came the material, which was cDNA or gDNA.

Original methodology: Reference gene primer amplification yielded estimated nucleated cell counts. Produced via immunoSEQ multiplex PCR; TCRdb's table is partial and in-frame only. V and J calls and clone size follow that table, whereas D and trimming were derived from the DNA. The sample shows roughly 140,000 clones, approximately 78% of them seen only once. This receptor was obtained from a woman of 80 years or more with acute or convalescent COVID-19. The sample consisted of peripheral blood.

CDR3 sequence (DNA): TGTGCCAGCAGATCATTTTCGGACAGTAACTATGGCTACACCTTC. Protein product: CASRSFSDSNYGYTF. This rearrangement joins TRBV6-1 to TRBJ1-2; tentative D call: TRBD1 (6 bases). The CDR3 loop spans 15 amino acids. Trimming pared 6 bases from V and 1 base from J, leaving 15 bases between. Germline V lookup: CDR1 MNHNS, CDR2 SASEGT.